This TCR beta chain appears in the sequencing data of a study of T cell responses to AZD1222 COVID-19 vaccine. This clone was picked up one time. Other DNA sequences from this sample encode an identical CDR3 as well. This table comes from immunoSEQ multiplex PCR, and its TCRdb copy is limited to in-frame clones, with some not included. The table shows about 140,000 clones, with 80% to 95% occurring only once. The germline CDR1 and CDR2 sequences are LNHDA and SQIVND (reference sequence). This CDR3 has 12 amino acids. Trimming pared 3 bases from V and 2 bases from J, leaving 4 bases between. This chain connects TRBV19 to TRBJ1-1, with D uncertain. This clonotype originated in an adult who received the AZD1222 COVID-19 vaccine. The specimen comprised peripheral blood, sampled 28 days after the second AZD1222 dose. Here the CDR3 reads CASSIGNTEAFF. CDR3 DNA: TGTGCCAGTAGTATTGGAAACACTGAAGCTTTCTTT.